The present TCR beta chain was sequenced within a study of cytomegalovirus exposure and HLA in healthy donors. Whole-study findings and limits: The CMV antigen specificity of a few CMV-associated chains was confirmed through in vitro analysis. TCR beta chains numbering more than 150 were designated cytomegalovirus-associated.

Of note for this clone: Its matching antigen is unknown.

The method was immunoSEQ multiplex PCR; TCRdb's version includes in-frame clones alone and lacks a portion of them. The sample yields roughly 150,000 clones, roughly 95% seen once. The material sequenced was PBMCs. The sequence was collected from a woman aged 18-35 years in good health and CMV-seronegative.

The CDR3 bases are TGTGCCAGCAGCGTAGGGGTACCTAGCGGGGGGGCCGGTGAGCAGTTCTTC. It codes for CASSVGVPSGGAGEQFF. V usage is TRBV9 and J usage is TRBJ2-1, with 12 bases lining up with TRBD2. Looked up from germline, CDR1 is SGDLS and CDR2 is YYNGEE. Trimming took 0 bases from V and 9 from J; bases not matched to a gene: 10. This CDR3 is built from 17 residues.